This T cell receptor (beta chain) derives from a study of control samples from healthy donors and cancer patients. Clones were read by immunoSEQ multiplex PCR, and TCRdb kept only the in-frame ones, dropping some. The sample gives around 68,000 clones, over 65% of which show up once; about 14% is in the top ten. With regard to this clone: This same CDR3 is encoded by further DNA sequences in the sample.

This CDR3 contains 13 residues. V dropped 2 bases and J dropped 5; count of bases not matched to a gene: 0. Germline V CDR1 and CDR2: MDHEN, SYDVKM. This TCR came from a man aged 45-65 years in good health. The V call is TRBV28, the J call TRBJ1-2, with 9 nucleotides matching TRBD1. The sequenced sample was blood. As DNA, the CDR3 is TGTGCCAGCAGTTTAGGACAGGGGTATGGCTACACCTTC. Protein product: CASSLGQGYGYTF.